These T cell receptor beta chains were read from a single sample in a study of neoadjuvant anti-PD-1 for oral cavity cancer. This table comes from immunoSEQ multiplex PCR, and its TCRdb copy is limited to in-frame clones, with some not included. The profile shows 84,000 or so clones, roughly 80% of them singletons. Specimen: PBMCs, collected before nivolumab (anti-PD-1) treatment. Receptor source: a person aged 40-85 years with oral cavity squamous cell carcinoma. The CDR3 runs from the conserved cysteine through the conserved F or W. Fields, in order: J gene, D gene, V gene, clone size, CDR3 DNA, CDR3 protein. A D gene is named only where the DNA matches it firmly. Only part of the rows carry a size: once, few, many, or a class if the clone is expanded.

TRBJ2-6 NA TRBV30 NA TGTGCCTGGAGTGCCCCCCAGGTCTTCTGGGACTCTGGGGCCAACGTCCTGACTTTC CAWSAPQVFWDSGANVLTF
TRBJ2-5 NA TRBV14 NA TGTGCCAGCAGCCCCTGGGGGGGCAACCAAGAGACCCAGTACTTC CASSPWGGNQETQYF
TRBJ2-1 NA TRBV18 NA TGTGCCAGCTCACCAGGGGTGGGCTCCTACAATGAGCAGTTCTTC CASSPGVGSYNEQFF
TRBJ1-2 NA TRBV5-1 NA TGCGCCAGCAGCTTGAGGGCAGGCGAAATCTATGGCTACACCTTC CASSLRAGEIYGYTF
TRBJ2-4 NA TRBV5-4 NA TGTGCCAGCAGCGAGCTAGACCTTGTCCTAGCCAAAAACATTCAGTACTTC CASSELDLVLAKNIQYF
TRBJ2-2 NA TRBV5-1 once TGCGCCAGCAGCTTGGTCAGGGGGGACACCGGGGAGCTGTTTTTT CASSLVRGDTGELFF
TRBJ2-5 NA TRBV7-8 NA TGTGCCAGCAGCTTGGGGTCCCGGGAGACCCAGTACTTC CASSLGSRETQYF
TRBJ2-7 TRBD2 TRBV7-9 NA TGTGCCAGCAGCTTACGGGAGGATTCCGAGCAGTACTTC CASSLREDSEQYF
TRBJ2-2 NA TRBV10-1 NA TGCGCCAGCAGCGAAGTCAACACCGGGGAGCTGTTTTTT CASSEVNTGELFF
TRBJ2-3 NA TRBV7-3 NA TGTGCCAGCAGCGACGTAACAGATACGCAGTATTTT CASSDVTDTQYF
TRBJ1-1 NA TRBV2 NA TGTGCCAGCACCCTGGAGGTGAACACTGAAGCTTTCTTT CASTLEVNTEAFF
TRBJ2-7 NA TRBV10-1 NA TGCGCCAGCAGTGCCGGGCCCTCTACGTTAGAGCAGTACTTC CASSAGPSTLEQYF
TRBJ2-3 NA TRBV6-1 NA TGTGCCAGCAGTGAAGCAGCGGCAGGGGCTGGCACAGATACGCAGTATTTT CASSEAAAGAGTDTQYF
TRBJ1-2 NA TRBV6-6 NA TGTGCCAGCAGTCCCGCCCGGGACGGCTATGGCTACACCTTC CASSPARDGYGYTF
TRBJ2-1 TRBD1 TRBV9 NA TGTGCCAGCAGCGTAGATGGACAGGGATCCCGAGGGGAGCAGTTCTTC CASSVDGQGSRGEQFF
TRBJ1-4 NA TRBV7-6 once TGTGCCAGCAGCTTAGCCCCTAATGAAAAACTGTTTTTT CASSLAPNEKLFF
TRBJ2-1 NA TRBV30 NA TGTGCCTGGAGTGTAAACTTATACAATGAGCAGTTCTTC CAWSVNLYNEQFF